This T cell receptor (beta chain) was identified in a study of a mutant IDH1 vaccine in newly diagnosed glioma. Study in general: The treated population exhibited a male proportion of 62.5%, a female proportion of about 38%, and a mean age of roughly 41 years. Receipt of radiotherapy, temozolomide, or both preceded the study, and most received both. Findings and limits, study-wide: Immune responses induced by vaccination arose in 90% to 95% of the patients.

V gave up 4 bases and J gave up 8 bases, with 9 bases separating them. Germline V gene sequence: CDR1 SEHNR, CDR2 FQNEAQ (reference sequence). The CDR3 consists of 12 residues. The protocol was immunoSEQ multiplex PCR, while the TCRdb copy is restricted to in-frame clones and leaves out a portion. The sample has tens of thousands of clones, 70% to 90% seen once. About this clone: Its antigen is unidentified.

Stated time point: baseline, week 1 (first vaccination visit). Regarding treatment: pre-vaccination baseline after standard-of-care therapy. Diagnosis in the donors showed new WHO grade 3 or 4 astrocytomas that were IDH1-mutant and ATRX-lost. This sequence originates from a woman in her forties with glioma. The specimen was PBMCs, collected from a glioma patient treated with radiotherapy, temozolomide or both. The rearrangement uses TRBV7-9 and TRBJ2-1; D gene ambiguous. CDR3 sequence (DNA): TGTGCCAGCAGCTGGGTGGAATATGAGCAGTTCTTC. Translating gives CASSWVEYEQFF. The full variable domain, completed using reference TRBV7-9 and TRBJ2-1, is DTGVSQNPRHKITKRGQNVTFRCDPISEHNRLYWYRQTLGQGPEFLTYFQNEAQLEKSRLLSDRFSAERPKGSFSTLEIQRTEQGDSAMYLCASSWVEYEQFFGPGTRLTVL.